This T cell receptor beta chain was observed in a study of blood T cell repertoires in COVID-19. Study summary: The cDNA or gDNA used as material had been derived from T cells, B-cell-depleted T cells, or PBMCs.

Per the original methods: The authors estimated nucleated cell counts from reference gene primer amplification. TCRdb keeps only in-frame clones here, not all; method: immunoSEQ multiplex PCR. That table furnishes V, J and clone size, whereas the DNA furnished D and trimming. The sample lists roughly 230,000 clones, approximately 82% seen once, with 3% to 4% in the top ten. V lost 8 bases, J lost 1 base, and 11 bases lay in between. CDR1 is SGHTA, CDR2 FQGNSA, per germline. The CDR3 totals 13 residues. This TCR came from a woman over 75 with acute or convalescent COVID-19. This rearrangement joins TRBV7-2 to TRBJ2-5; D may be TRBD1 (6 bases). Sequencing was performed on peripheral blood. CDR3: CASSRGFQETQYF. The CDR3 DNA is TGTGCCAGCTCCAGGGGTTTCCAAGAGACCCAGTACTTC. Complete variable domain (other parts from reference TRBV7-2 and TRBJ2-5): GAGVSQSPSNKVTEKGKDVELRCDPISGHTALYWYRQSLGQGLEFLIYFQGNSAPDKSGLPSDRFSAERTGGSVSTLTIQRTQQEDSAVYLCASSRGFQETQYFGPGTRLLVL.